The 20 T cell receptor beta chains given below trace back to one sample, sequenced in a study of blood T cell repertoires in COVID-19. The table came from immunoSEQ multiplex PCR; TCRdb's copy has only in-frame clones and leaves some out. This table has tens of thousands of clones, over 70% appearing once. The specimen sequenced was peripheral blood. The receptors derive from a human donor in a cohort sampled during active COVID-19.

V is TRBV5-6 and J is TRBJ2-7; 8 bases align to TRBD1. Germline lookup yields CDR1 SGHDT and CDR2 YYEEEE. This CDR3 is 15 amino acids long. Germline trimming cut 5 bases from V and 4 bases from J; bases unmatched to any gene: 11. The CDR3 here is CASRQYQGASYEQYF. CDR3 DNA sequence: TGTGCCAGCAGACAGTACCAGGGGGCAAGTTACGAGCAGTACTTC.

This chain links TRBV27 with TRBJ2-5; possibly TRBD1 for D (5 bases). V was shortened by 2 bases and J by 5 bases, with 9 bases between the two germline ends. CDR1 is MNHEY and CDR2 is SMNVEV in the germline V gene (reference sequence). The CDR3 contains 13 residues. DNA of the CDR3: TGTGCCAGCAGTTTAAGACAGTGGGAGACCCAGTACTTC. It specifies CASSLRQWETQYF.

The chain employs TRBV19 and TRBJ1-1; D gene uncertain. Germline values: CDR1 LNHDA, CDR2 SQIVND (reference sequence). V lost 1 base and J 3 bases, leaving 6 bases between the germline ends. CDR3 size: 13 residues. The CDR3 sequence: CASSIGPDTEAFF. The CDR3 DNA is TGTGCCAGTAGTATAGGGCCCGACACTGAAGCTTTCTTT.

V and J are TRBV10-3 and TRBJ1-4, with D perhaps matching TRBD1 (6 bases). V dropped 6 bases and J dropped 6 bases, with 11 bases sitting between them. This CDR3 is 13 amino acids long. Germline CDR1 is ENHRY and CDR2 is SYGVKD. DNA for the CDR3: TGTGCCATCAGCCGAGGGGGGGATGAAAAACTGTTTTTT. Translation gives CAISRGGDEKLFF.

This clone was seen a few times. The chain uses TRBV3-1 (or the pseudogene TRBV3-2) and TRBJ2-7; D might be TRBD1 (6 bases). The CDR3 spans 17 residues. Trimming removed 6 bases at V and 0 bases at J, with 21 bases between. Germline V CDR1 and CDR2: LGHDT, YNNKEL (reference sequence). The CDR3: CASSHNPLTGYSYEQYF. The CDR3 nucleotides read TGTGCCAGCAGTCATAATCCACTGACAGGCTACTCCTACGAGCAGTACTTC.

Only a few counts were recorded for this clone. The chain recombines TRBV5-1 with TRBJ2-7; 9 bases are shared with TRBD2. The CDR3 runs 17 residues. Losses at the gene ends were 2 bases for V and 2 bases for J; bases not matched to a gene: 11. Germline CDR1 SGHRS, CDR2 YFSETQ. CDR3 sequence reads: CASSFGRAAGGAYEQYF. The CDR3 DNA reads TGCGCCAGCAGCTTCGGCAGGGCAGCGGGAGGTGCCTACGAGCAGTACTTC. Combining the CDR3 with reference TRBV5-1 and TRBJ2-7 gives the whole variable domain KAGVTQTPRYLIKTRGQQVTLSCSPISGHRSVSWYQQTPGQGLQFLFEYFSETQRNKGNFPGRFSGRQFSNSRSEMNVSTLELGDSALYLCASSFGRAAGGAYEQYFGPGTRLTVT.

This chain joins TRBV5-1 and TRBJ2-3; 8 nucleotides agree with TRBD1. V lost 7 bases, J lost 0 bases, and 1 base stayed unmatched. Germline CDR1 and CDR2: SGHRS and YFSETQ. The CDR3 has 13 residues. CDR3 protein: CASRQGSTDTQYF. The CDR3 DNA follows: TGCGCCAGCCGACAGGGGAGCACAGATACGCAGTATTTT.

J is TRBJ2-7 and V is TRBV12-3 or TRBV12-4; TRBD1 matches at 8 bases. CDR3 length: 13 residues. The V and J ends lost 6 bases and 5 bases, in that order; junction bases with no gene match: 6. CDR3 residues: CASRATGAHEQYF. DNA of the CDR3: TGTGCCAGCAGAGCGACAGGGGCCCACGAGCAGTACTTC.

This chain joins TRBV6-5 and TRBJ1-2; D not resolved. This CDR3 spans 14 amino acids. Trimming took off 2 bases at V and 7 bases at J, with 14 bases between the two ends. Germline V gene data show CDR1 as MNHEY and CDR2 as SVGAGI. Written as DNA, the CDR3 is TGTGCCAGCAGTTACGGTCGGCGGAGGGTTGGCTACACCTTC. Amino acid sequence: CASSYGRRRVGYTF.

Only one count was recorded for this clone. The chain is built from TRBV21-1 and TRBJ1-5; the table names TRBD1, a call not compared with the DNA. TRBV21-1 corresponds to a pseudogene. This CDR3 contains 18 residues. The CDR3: CASLPDRGRPYSNQPQHF. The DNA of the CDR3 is TGTGCCAGCCTCCCAGACAGGGGCCGTCCTTATAGCAATCAGCCCCAGCATTTT.

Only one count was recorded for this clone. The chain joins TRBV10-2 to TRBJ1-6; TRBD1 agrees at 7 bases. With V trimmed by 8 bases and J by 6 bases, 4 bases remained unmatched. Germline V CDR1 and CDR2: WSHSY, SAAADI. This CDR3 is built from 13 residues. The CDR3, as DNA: TGCGCCAGCGGGGGACAGCTTAATTCACCCCTCCACTTT. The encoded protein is CASGGQLNSPLHF.

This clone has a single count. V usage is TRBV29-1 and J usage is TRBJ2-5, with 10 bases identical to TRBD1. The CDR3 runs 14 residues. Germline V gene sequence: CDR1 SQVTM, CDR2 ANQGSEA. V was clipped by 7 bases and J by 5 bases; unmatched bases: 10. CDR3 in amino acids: CSAPTGTGAETQYF. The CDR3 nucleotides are TGCAGCGCCCCCACCGGGACAGGGGCTGAGACCCAGTACTTC.

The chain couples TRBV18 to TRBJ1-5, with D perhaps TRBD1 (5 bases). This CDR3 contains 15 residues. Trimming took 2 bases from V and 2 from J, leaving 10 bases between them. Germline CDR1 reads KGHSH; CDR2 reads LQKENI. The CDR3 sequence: CASSPNTGGNQPQHF. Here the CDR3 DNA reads TGTGCCAGCTCACCAAACACGGGGGGCAATCAGCCCCAGCATTTT.

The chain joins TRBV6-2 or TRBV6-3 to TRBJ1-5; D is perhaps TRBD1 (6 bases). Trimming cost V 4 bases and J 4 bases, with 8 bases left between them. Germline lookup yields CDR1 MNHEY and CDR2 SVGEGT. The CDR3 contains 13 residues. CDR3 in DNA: TGTGCCAGCAGTTCGAGGGGGAATCAGCCCCAGCATTTT. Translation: CASSSRGNQPQHF.

Here the CDR3 reads CASSQDRNSGGTDTQYF. The CDR3 DNA sequence: TGTGCCAGCAGCCAAGATAGAAATAGCGGGGGCACAGATACGCAGTATTTT. The rearrangement links TRBV4-2 to TRBJ2-3; 8 positions match TRBD2. This CDR3 has 17 residues. From germline, CDR1 is LGHNA and CDR2 YNFKEQ. J lost 1 base, V lost 0 bases, and 6 bases had no gene match.

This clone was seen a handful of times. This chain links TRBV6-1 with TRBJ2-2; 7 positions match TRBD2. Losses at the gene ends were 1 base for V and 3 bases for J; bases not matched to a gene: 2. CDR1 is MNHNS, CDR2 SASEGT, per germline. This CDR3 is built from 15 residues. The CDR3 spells CASSEVTSDTGELFF. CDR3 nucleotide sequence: TGTGCCAGCAGTGAAGTAACTAGCGACACCGGGGAGCTGTTTTTT.

The CDR3 region is CASSEFLNEKLFF. The CDR3, as DNA: TGTGCCAGCAGTGAATTTCTCAATGAAAAACTGTTTTTT. The V call is TRBV25-1, the J call TRBJ1-4; D is ambiguous. Germline CDR1 reads MGHDK; CDR2 reads SYGVNS. V lost 1 base, J lost 5 bases, and 5 bases lay in between. This CDR3 spans 13 amino acids.

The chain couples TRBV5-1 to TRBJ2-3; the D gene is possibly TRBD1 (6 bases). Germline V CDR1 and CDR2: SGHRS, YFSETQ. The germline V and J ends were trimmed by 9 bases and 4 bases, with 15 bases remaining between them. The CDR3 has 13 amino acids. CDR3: CATRGLSSDTQYF. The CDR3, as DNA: TGCGCCACCAGGGGCCTGAGTTCAGATACGCAGTATTTT.

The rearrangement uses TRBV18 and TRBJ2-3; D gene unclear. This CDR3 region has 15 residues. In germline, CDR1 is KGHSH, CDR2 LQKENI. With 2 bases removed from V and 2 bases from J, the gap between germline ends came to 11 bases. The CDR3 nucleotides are TGTGCCAGCTCACCAACCGGTTCTCCCACAGATACGCAGTATTTT. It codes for CASSPTGSPTDTQYF. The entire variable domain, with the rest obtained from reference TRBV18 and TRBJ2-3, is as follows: NAGVMQNPRHLVRRRGQEARLRCSPMKGHSHVYWYRQLPEEGLKFMVYLQKENIIDESGMPKERFSAEFPKEGPSILRIQQVVRGDSAAYFCASSPTGSPTDTQYFGPGTRLTVL.

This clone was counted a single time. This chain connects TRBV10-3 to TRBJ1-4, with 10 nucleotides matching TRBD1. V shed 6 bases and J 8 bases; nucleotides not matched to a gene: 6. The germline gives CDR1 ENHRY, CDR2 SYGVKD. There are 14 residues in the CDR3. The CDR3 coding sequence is TGTGCCATCAGGCCACCGGGACAGGGGGAAAAACTGTTTTTT. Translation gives CAIRPPGQGEKLFF.